The 15 T cell receptor beta chains presented below share a single source sample, sequenced in a study of Ad26.COV2.S vaccination and SARS-CoV-2 variants (dated by TCRdb to the early 2020s). Library creation used the immunoSEQ multiplex PCR assay. The table comes from immuneACCESS by way of TCRdb, which keeps in-frame sequences with V and J called. Part of the clones is missing from these tables; in studies checked, under half for an unresolved V gene and the rest for unknown reasons. The sample profile shows 200,000 to 300,000 clones; more than 75% of them were found once. The ten largest make up about 11% of the sample. This specimen's treatment or condition label, interpreted: around 19 received Ad26.COV2.S at low or high dose, single or two shots; about 5 received placebo; per-sample allocation not given. For vaccine and placebo recipients, repertoires were sequenced using samples collected on day 63 after the first injection.

The sequencing used peripheral blood, collected in a trial of Ad26.COV2.S vaccine versus placebo. These receptors were taken from a person aged 18-60 years who received the Ad26.COV2.S COVID-19 vaccine or a placebo.

The chain joins TRBV14 to TRBJ2-2; D is unresolved. Germline V lookup: CDR1 SGHDN, CDR2 FVKESK. CDR3 size: 13 residues. The germline V and J ends were trimmed by 1 base and 5 bases, with 5 bases remaining between them. The CDR3 nucleotides are TGTGCCAGCAGCCAAGTCCAAACCGGGGAGCTGTTTTTT. Translating it yields CASSQVQTGELFF.

This chain uses TRBV5-1 with TRBJ2-7; D unclear. Trimming left V 4 bases short and J 0 bases short, with 11 bases between. CDR3 length equals 14 residues. Germline values: CDR1 SGHRS, CDR2 YFSETQ. The CDR3 spells CASSGSASSYEQYF. Here the CDR3 DNA reads TGCGCCAGCAGCGGGTCGGCCAGCTCCTACGAGCAGTACTTC. Supplemented by reference TRBV5-1 and TRBJ2-7, the full variable domain reads KAGVTQTPRYLIKTRGQQVTLSCSPISGHRSVSWYQQTPGQGLQFLFEYFSETQRNKGNFPGRFSGRQFSNSRSEMNVSTLELGDSALYLCASSGSASSYEQYFGPGTRLTVT.

V is TRBV28 and J is TRBJ1-2; possible D gene TRBD1, 5 bases. Germline V lookup: CDR1 MDHEN, CDR2 SYDVKM. V was cut by 1 base and J by 5 bases, with 11 bases left in between. CDR3 length equals 14 residues. The CDR3: CASSLFQGSYGYTF. CDR3 nucleotide sequence: TGTGCCAGCAGTTTATTCCAGGGTTCATATGGCTACACCTTC.

V is TRBV4-2 and J is TRBJ1-6; a possible D gene is TRBD1 (6 bases). The germline CDR1 and CDR2 sequences are LGHNA and YNFKEQ. The length of the CDR3 is 16 residues. V was shortened by 1 base and J by 3 bases, with 10 bases between the two germline ends. The CDR3 coding sequence is TGTGCCAGCAGCCAAGCGCGGGGGCTCTATAATTCACCCCTCCACTTT. As protein: CASSQARGLYNSPLHF.

A note on this clone: Other DNA variants within this sample encode the same CDR3. The chain employs TRBV28 and TRBJ1-4; D is undetermined. The germline gives CDR1 MDHEN, CDR2 SYDVKM. Trimming removed 1 base from V and 8 bases from J, with 5 bases in between. The CDR3 covers 12 residues. CDR3 nucleotides: TGTGCCAGCAGTTTATTAGGCGAAAAACTGTTTTTT. This codes for CASSLLGEKLFF.

V and J are TRBV21-1 and TRBJ2-3; the table gives TRBD2 as D, unverified against the DNA. TRBV21-1 is a recognized pseudogene. CDR3 length equals 16 residues. DNA of the CDR3: TGTGCCAGCAGCTTCCGAGCGGGAGGGCCATCAGATACGCAGTATTTT. Translated: CASSFRAGGPSDTQYF.

CDR3 in DNA: TGTGCCAGCAGCTTAGACTACAGGGGCAATCAGCCCCAGCATTTT. Protein: CASSLDYRGNQPQHF. This chain connects TRBV7-2 to TRBJ1-5, with TRBD1 as a possible D gene (6 bases). Germline V gene sequence: CDR1 SGHTA, CDR2 FQGNSA. Trimming left V 1 base short and J 2 bases short, with 9 bases between. This CDR3 spans 15 amino acids.

The chain links TRBV5-6 to TRBJ1-2; D possibly corresponds to TRBD1 (5 bases). Trimming shortened V by 4 bases and J by 4 bases, and 14 bases separated the two germline ends. Per the germline V gene, CDR1 is SGHDT and CDR2 is YYEEEE. This CDR3 contains 14 residues. The CDR3 here is CASSVTEGTYGYTF. CDR3 bases: TGTGCCAGCAGCGTAACGGAGGGGACCTATGGCTACACCTTC.

The chain's CDR3 is CASSYGTSGEQYF. The CDR3 coding sequence is TGCGCCAGCAGCTACGGGACCTCCGGCGAGCAGTACTTC. The V call is TRBV5-1, the J call TRBJ2-7, with D perhaps given as TRBD1 or TRBD2 (5 bases each). The V end was cut by 3 bases, the J end by 6 bases, with 13 bases between. Germline CDR1 is SGHRS and CDR2 is YFSETQ. CDR3 length: 13 residues.

The chain is built from TRBV27 and TRBJ1-6; D not certain. Per germline, CDR1 MNHEY and CDR2 SMNVEV (reference sequence). V lost 5 bases and J 6 bases, leaving 8 bases between the germline ends. The CDR3 covers 13 residues. The CDR3 nucleotides are TGTGCCAGCAGTGCCAACCTTAATTCACCCCTCCACTTT. This encodes CASSANLNSPLHF.

The J gene is TRBJ1-3, the V gene TRBV19; possible D gene TRBD1, 5 bases. V lost 9 bases and J lost 3, with 15 bases in between. The CDR3 is 14 residues long. Germline values: CDR1 LNHDA, CDR2 SQIVND (reference sequence). CDR3 in amino acids: CASSQGTGGNTIYF. The CDR3 DNA reads as TGTGCCAGCTCCCAGGGTACAGGTGGAAACACCATATATTTT. Filled out from reference TRBV19 and TRBJ1-3, the complete variable domain reads DGGITQSPKYLFRKEGQNVTLSCEQNLNHDAMYWYRQDPGQGLRLIYYSQIVNDFQKGDIAEGYSVSREKKESFPLTVTSAQKNPTAFYLCASSQGTGGNTIYFGEGSWLTVV.

V and J are TRBV28 and TRBJ1-1, with 7 positions matching TRBD1. The J segment lost 0 bases and the V segment lost 5 bases, leaving 18 bases of the junction unmatched. Germline V gene lookup returns CDR1 MDHEN and CDR2 SYDVKM. The CDR3 sequence is 19 residues long. Here the CDR3 reads CASSTSRTGSRRMNTEAFF. In DNA form, the CDR3 reads TGTGCCAGCAGTACATCGAGGACAGGTTCGAGACGCATGAACACTGAAGCTTTCTTT.

Concerning this clone: The CDR3 carries no conserved terminal phenylalanine or tryptophan, so it likely arises from a read error. The DNA is left out, because the CDR3 cannot be placed on it with certainty; the CDR3 is given as TCRdb lists it. The V gene is TRBV6-1, the J gene TRBJ1-6; the table names TRBD1, a call not compared with the DNA. Germline V gene data show CDR1 as MNHNS and CDR2 as SASEGT. A total of 15 residues make up the CDR3, ends included. The CDR3 sequence is CASSERRGDRGSPII.

This chain links TRBV7-9 with TRBJ1-1; 11 positions agree with TRBD1. This CDR3 has 16 amino acids. Trimming cost V 5 bases and J 1 base; bases outside gene matches: 6. Germline V gene data show CDR1 as SEHNR and CDR2 as FQNEAQ (reference sequence). The CDR3 is CASSQWTGGRNTEAFF. The CDR3 coding sequence is TGTGCCAGCAGCCAATGGACAGGGGGCAGGAACACTGAAGCTTTCTTT.

This clone was observed many times. The CDR3 spells CASSPLPDNEQFF. DNA of the CDR3: TGTGCCAGCTCACCACTGCCGGACAATGAGCAGTTCTTC. V is TRBV18 and J is TRBJ2-1, with D unresolved. Germline loops: CDR1 KGHSH, CDR2 LQKENI. This CDR3 comprises 13 residues. V was trimmed by 1 base and J by 5 bases, leaving 6 bases between them.